Each of the 3 T cell receptor beta chains below was sequenced from the same sample in a study of beta chain features in type 1 diabetes (dated by TCRdb to the late 2010s). Library method: the immunoSEQ multiplex PCR assay. The High Capacity cDNA Reverse Transcription Kit was used to reverse transcribe all of the isolated RNA, meaning that expressed TCRB transcripts were what got sequenced. TCRdb retrieved this table from immuneACCESS and kept in-frame rearrangements only. Not all clones are present; in checked studies, unresolved V genes account for under half, and no reason is known for the remainder. In all, the sample holds about 44,000 clones, and roughly 49% of those were seen once. Approximately 2% of the sample is held by the ten biggest clonotypes. Sequencing input: Tregs from blood. Taken with the paper, the label for cell subset or site translates to: regulatory CD4+ T cells. These receptors were taken from a woman under 30 in good health.

This clone was detected only a few times. The chain is built from TRBV7-6 and TRBJ2-1; 7 bases are shared with TRBD1. Trimming took 4 bases from V and 1 from J; bases not matched to a gene: 4. The CDR3 has 15 residues. The germline gives CDR1 SGHVS, CDR2 FNYEAQ. The CDR3, as DNA: TGTGCCAGCAGCTCGGGACAGTGGTCCTACAATGAGCAGTTCTTC. It encodes CASSSGQWSYNEQFF.

The rearrangement links TRBV28 to TRBJ1-2; the D gene is possibly TRBD1 (6 bases). This CDR3 contains 13 residues. Per the germline V gene, CDR1 is MDHEN and CDR2 is SYDVKM. V was trimmed by 5 bases and J by 0 bases, leaving 7 bases between them. The CDR3 sequence: CASSRTANYGYTF. For the CDR3, the DNA is TGTGCCAGCAGTCGGACAGCTAACTATGGCTACACCTTC.

With regard to this clone: Because it lacks the conserved phenylalanine or tryptophan at the end, this CDR3 is likely a read error. The DNA is omitted, as the CDR3 cannot be located on it reliably, and the CDR3 follows TCRdb's listing. This rearrangement joins TRBV10-3 to TRBJ1-3; the table assigns TRBD1, which was not confirmed against the DNA. A total of 11 residues make up the CDR3, ends included. Germline V gene lookup returns CDR1 ENHRY and CDR2 SYGVKD. This CDR3 is CAISEGTGWTS.